What follows is one T cell receptor (beta chain) and its context. Its antigen is unidentified. Peripheral blood genomic DNA, not sorted cells or RNA, was the template. TRB rearrangements spanning V, D and J were amplified using mixed TRB-A/B primers. MiXCR, applied by TCRdb to the multiplex PCR reads, yields one record per CDR3 protein. This table has about 6,700 distinct CDR3 sequences, 20% to 25% appearing once. The record originates from a study of T cell repertoires in aging, cancer and after chemotherapy. General study points: Median generation probability rose over the chemotherapy interval in each cancer cohort, suggesting rebound thymic output. Healthy donors lost TCR diversity with age mainly through richness, cancer patients through richness and evenness.

Germline CDR1 SGHTA, CDR2 FQGNSA. This CDR3 contains 13 residues. The ends were cut back, 1 base at V and 3 bases at J, with 6 bases in the middle. The TCR originated in a human donor with a blood cancer. The chain combines TRBV7-2 with TRBJ1-1, with D uncertain. What was sequenced was blood. In DNA, the CDR3 is TGTGCCAGCAGCTTAGTAAGTGACACTGAAGCTTTCTTT. This gives the protein CASSLVSDTEAFF.